This TCR beta chain was identified during a study of control samples from healthy donors and cancer patients. Per germline, CDR1 SNHLY and CDR2 FYNNEI. Trimming shortened V by 0 bases and J by 5 bases, and 22 bases separated the two germline ends. This CDR3 region has 19 residues. Sequenced by immunoSEQ multiplex PCR; TCRdb stores in-frame clones only, minus some. The data contain around 140,000 clones, 80% to 95% of them singletons. V is TRBV2 and J is TRBJ2-2; D gene uncertain. This receptor was obtained from a man younger than 30 in good health. Material: blood. CDR3 residues: CASSEAKPTAPVRTGELFF. CDR3 DNA sequence: TGTGCCAGCAGTGAAGCCAAGCCGACGGCCCCTGTTCGGACCGGGGAGCTGTTTTTT.